The source of this T cell receptor beta chain is a study of T cells in localized non-small cell lung cancer. Relative to its sample, this clone is medium-sized. Its antigen remains unknown. TCRdb's copy holds only in-frame clones and misses some; the assay was immunoSEQ multiplex PCR. The sample includes 1,000 or so clones, approximately 19% seen only once; the top ten take around 17%. Study results and caveats: Without multi-region sequencing, intratumor heterogeneity could not be excluded. Within adjacent lung there appeared a median approximately 60 of the top 100 tumor clones.

V was cut by 5 bases and J by 5 bases, with 12 bases left in between. Germline V lookup: CDR1 SGHNT, CDR2 YENEEA. The CDR3 is made up of 14 amino acids. This clonotype originated in a female donor of 60 years or more with stage II squamous cell lung carcinoma. This material consisted of normal lung tissue next to the tumor, taken before any cancer treatment. The chain is built from TRBV11-3 and TRBJ1-4, with a tentative D call TRBD1 (6 bases). CDR3 protein: CASSLDRRNEKLFF. The DNA of the CDR3 is TGTGCCAGCAGCCTGGACAGAAGAAATGAAAAACTGTTTTTT.